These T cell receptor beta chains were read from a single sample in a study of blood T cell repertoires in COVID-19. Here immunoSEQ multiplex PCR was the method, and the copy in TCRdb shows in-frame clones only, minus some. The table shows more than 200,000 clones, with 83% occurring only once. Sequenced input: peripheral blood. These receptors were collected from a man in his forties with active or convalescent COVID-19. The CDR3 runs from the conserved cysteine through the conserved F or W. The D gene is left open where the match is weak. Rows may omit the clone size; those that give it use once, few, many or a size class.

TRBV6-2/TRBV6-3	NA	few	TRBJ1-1	TGTGCCAGCAGCAACCAGGGTTACACTGAAGCTTTCTTT	CASSNQGYTEAFF
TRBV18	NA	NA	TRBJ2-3	TGTGCCAGCTCACCTTCAGCGGATACGCAGTATTTT	CASSPSADTQYF
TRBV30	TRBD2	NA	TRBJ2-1	TGTGCCTGGAGTCTGCTGGTGAGGGGACTAGCGGAAAACAATGAGCAGTTCTTC	CAWSLLVRGLAENNEQFF
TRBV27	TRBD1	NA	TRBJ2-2	TGTGCCAGCAGTTTCAGTCCGGGACAGCTAACCGGGGAGCTGTTTTTT	CASSFSPGQLTGELFF
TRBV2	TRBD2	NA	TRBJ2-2	TGTGCCAGCACCCGGACTAGCGGGGTCACCGGGGAGCTGTTTTTT	CASTRTSGVTGELFF
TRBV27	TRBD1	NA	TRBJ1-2	TGTGCCAGCAGTTACAGGGGCTCCAATGGCTACACCTTC	CASSYRGSNGYTF
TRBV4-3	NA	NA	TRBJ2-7	TGCGCCAGCAGCTCCGCTATCTCCTACGAGCAGTACTTC	CASSSAISYEQYF
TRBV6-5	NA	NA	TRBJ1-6	TGTGCCGCCGCCCCCCCAGGGGCTAATTCACCCCTCCACTTT	CAAAPPGANSPLHF
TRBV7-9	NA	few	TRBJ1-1	TGTGCCAGCAGCTTACTACCACAGATGAACACTGAAGCTTTCTTT	CASSLLPQMNTEAFF
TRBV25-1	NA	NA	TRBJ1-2	TGTGCCAGCAGTGAATCCCTCGGCTACACCTTC	CASSESLGYTF
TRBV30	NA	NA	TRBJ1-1	TGTGCCTGCGGACAACGGGTTGACACTGAAGCTTTCTTT	CACGQRVDTEAFF
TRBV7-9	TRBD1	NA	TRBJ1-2	TGTGCCAGCAGCTTCGCGGACAGGGGCTATGGCTACACCTTC	CASSFADRGYGYTF
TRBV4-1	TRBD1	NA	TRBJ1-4	TGCGCCAGCAGCCAAGATACAGGGGTATCTGAAAAACTGTTTTTT	CASSQDTGVSEKLFF
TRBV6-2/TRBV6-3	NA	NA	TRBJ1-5	TGTGCCAGCAGTTACGGGCCCCGATTGGCTTCCCAAATGCAGCCCCAGCATTTT	CASSYGPRLASQMQPQHF
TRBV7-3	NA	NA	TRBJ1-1	TGTGCCAGCAGCTTATCTCCGGTGAACACTGAAGCTTTCTTT	CASSLSPVNTEAFF
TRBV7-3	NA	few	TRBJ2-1	TGTGCCAGCAGCTTAGGGGGGAATTACAATGAGCAGTTCTTC	CASSLGGNYNEQFF
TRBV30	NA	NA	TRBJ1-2	TGTGCCTGGAGTGCAGGCCAACTCACCTATGGCTACACCTTC	CAWSAGQLTYGYTF